By share of the sample, the clone carrying this T cell receptor (beta chain) is medium-sized. Its antigen is currently unknown. Between the trimmed V and J ends, which lost 2 bases and 6 bases, there was a span of 19 bases. The CDR3 consists of 16 residues. Amplification of TRBV12-4/TRBJ1-2 clonotypes used adaptor-ligated barcode primers. TCRdb redid the calling of the multiplex PCR reads with MiXCR, one entry per CDR3 protein. This table holds approximately 1,000 distinct CDR3 sequences, 2.9% found once. Notes on the study in general: Tumor-infiltrating Treg TCR alpha and beta sequences overlapped most with tumor naive CD4+ T cells, then blood naive. Tumor memory CD4+ T cell TCR gene usage clustered with blood and lymph node memory CD4+ cells and lymph node naive CD4+ cells.

Tregs were sorted as CD4+CD25+CD127-/low cells. The TCR was taken from a female donor with breast cancer. The sequenced material came from tumor-infiltrating Tregs sorted from the breast tumor. This chain uses TRBV12-3 or TRBV12-4 with TRBJ1-2; maybe TRBD1 (5 bases). The CDR3 nucleotides are TGTGCCAGCAGTTTAAGAATAGGGGTGGATTGGCATGGCTACACCTTC. It specifies CASSLRIGVDWHGYTF.